The rows below give T cell receptor beta chains drawn from one sample of a study of blood T cell repertoires in COVID-19. TCRdb keeps only in-frame clones here, not all; method: immunoSEQ multiplex PCR. The repertoire consists of around 50,000 clones, with 86% occurring once and the leading ten covering approximately 15%. The sequenced sample was peripheral blood. The receptors derive from a man aged 55 to 69 with active or convalescent COVID-19. CDR3s include the opening cysteine and the closing phenylalanine or tryptophan. The D gene is left open where the match is weak. Clone size is stated in some rows and not others, as once, few, many or a class when expanded.

clone_size: .; d_call: TRBD1; v_call: TRBV9; j_call: TRBJ1-5; cdr3_nt: TGTGCCAGCAGCCAGACAGGGGTGGACAATCAGCCCCAGCATTTT; cdr3_aa: CASSQTGVDNQPQHF
clone_size: .; d_call: TRBD2; v_call: TRBV7-6; j_call: TRBJ2-5; cdr3_nt: TGTGCCAGCAGCTCCCCTTCCGGGACTAGCGGGTCGCAAGAGACCCAGTACTTC; cdr3_aa: CASSSPSGTSGSQETQYF
clone_size: .; d_call: TRBD2; v_call: TRBV27; j_call: TRBJ2-3; cdr3_nt: TGTGCCAGCAGAAGCGGGGGGGCCGTAGATACGCAGTATTTT; cdr3_aa: CASRSGGAVDTQYF
clone_size: .; d_call: TRBD1; v_call: TRBV6-6; j_call: TRBJ2-7; cdr3_nt: TGTGCCAGCAGTCCCGGGACAGGGCAAGACTTCCTCTACGAGCAGTACTTC; cdr3_aa: CASSPGTGQDFLYEQYF
clone_size: .; d_call: TRBD1; v_call: TRBV30; j_call: TRBJ2-7; cdr3_nt: TGTGCCTACAAACGGGACAGACCCTACGAGCAGTACTTC; cdr3_aa: CAYKRDRPYEQYF
clone_size: once; d_call: .; v_call: TRBV4-2; j_call: TRBJ1-4; cdr3_nt: TGTGCCAGCAGCCAAGAATTGTTGGACAGAGAAAAACTGTTTTTT; cdr3_aa: CASSQELLDREKLFF
clone_size: few; d_call: TRBD1; v_call: TRBV6-2/TRBV6-3; j_call: TRBJ2-1; cdr3_nt: TGTGCCAGCAGTTACAGGGGGCGCGGTGGTAATGAGCAGTTCTTC; cdr3_aa: CASSYRGRGGNEQFF
clone_size: .; d_call: .; v_call: TRBV7-6; j_call: TRBJ1-3; cdr3_nt: TGTGCCAGCACCCCGGAGGTGCAGGTCGACTCTGGAAACACCATATATTTT; cdr3_aa: CASTPEVQVDSGNTIYF
clone_size: .; d_call: .; v_call: TRBV15; j_call: TRBJ1-2; cdr3_nt: TGTGCCACCAGCAGAGCATTGACAGCCAACCATGGCTACACCTTC; cdr3_aa: CATSRALTANHGYTF
clone_size: .; d_call: TRBD1; v_call: TRBV11-2; j_call: TRBJ1-1; cdr3_nt: TGTGCCAGCAGCTTAGGTCGACAGGGTGAAGCTTTCTTT; cdr3_aa: CASSLGRQGEAFF
clone_size: .; d_call: TRBD1; v_call: TRBV4-3; j_call: TRBJ2-7; cdr3_nt: TGCGCCAGCAGCCCTGGGACAGATAGCTCCTACGAGCAGTACTTC; cdr3_aa: CASSPGTDSSYEQYF
clone_size: .; d_call: TRBD1; v_call: TRBV4-1; j_call: TRBJ1-4; cdr3_nt: TGCGCCAGCAGCCAAGAAGGTAGAGGGGGCGAAAAACTGTTTTTT; cdr3_aa: CASSQEGRGGEKLFF
clone_size: few; d_call: .; v_call: TRBV3-1/TRBV3-2; j_call: TRBJ1-2; cdr3_nt: TGTGCCAGCAGCTTGAGTCCGGGGGAGTATGGCTACACCTTC; cdr3_aa: CASSLSPGEYGYTF
clone_size: .; d_call: .; v_call: TRBV30; j_call: TRBJ2-3; cdr3_nt: TGTGCCTGGAGGTTAACTAGCACAGATACGCAGTATTTT; cdr3_aa: CAWRLTSTDTQYF
clone_size: .; d_call: TRBD2; v_call: TRBV7-8; j_call: TRBJ2-1; cdr3_nt: TGTGCCAGCAGCATACTAGCGGGATCCTACAATGAGCAGTTCTTC; cdr3_aa: CASSILAGSYNEQFF
clone_size: once; d_call: .; v_call: TRBV28; j_call: TRBJ1-4; cdr3_nt: TGTGCCAGCAGTCGTGGTGACTTTTATGAAAAACTGTTTTTT; cdr3_aa: CASSRGDFYEKLFF
clone_size: .; d_call: .; v_call: TRBV6-1; j_call: TRBJ1-2; cdr3_nt: TGTGCCAGCAGTGAAGGAACGGCAGGGGAATATGGCTACACCTTC; cdr3_aa: CASSEGTAGEYGYTF
clone_size: .; d_call: TRBD2; v_call: TRBV12-5; j_call: TRBJ2-5; cdr3_nt: TGTGCTAGTGGTATTACTAGCGGGGGGGCGGAGACCCAGTACTTC; cdr3_aa: CASGITSGGAETQYF
clone_size: .; d_call: TRBD1; v_call: TRBV18; j_call: TRBJ1-3; cdr3_nt: TGTGCCAGCTCACCACCGACAGGGAGATTTGGAAACACCATATATTTT; cdr3_aa: CASSPPTGRFGNTIYF